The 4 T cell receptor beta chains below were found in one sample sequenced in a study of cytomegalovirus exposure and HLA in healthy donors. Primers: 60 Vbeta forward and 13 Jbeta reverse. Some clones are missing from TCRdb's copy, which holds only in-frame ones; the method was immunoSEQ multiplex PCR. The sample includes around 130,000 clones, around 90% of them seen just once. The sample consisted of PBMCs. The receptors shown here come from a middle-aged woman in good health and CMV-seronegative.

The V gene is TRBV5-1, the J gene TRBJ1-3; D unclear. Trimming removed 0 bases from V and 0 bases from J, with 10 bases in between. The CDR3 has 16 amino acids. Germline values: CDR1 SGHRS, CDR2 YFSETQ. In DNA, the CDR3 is TGCGCCAGCAGCTTGGCCGGGGAAGGCTCTGGAAACACCATATATTTT. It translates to CASSLAGEGSGNTIYF.

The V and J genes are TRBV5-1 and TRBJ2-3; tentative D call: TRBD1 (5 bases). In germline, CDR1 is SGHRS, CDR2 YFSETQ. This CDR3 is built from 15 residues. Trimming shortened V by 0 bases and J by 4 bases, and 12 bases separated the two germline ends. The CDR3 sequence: CASSLADQGADTQYF. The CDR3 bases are TGCGCCAGCAGCTTGGCGGATCAGGGTGCAGATACGCAGTATTTT.

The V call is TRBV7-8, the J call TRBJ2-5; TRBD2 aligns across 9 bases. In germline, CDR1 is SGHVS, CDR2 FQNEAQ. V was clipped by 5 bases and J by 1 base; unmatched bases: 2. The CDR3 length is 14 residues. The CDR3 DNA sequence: TGTGCCAGCAGCCGGACTAGCGCCCAAGAGACCCAGTACTTC. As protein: CASSRTSAQETQYF.

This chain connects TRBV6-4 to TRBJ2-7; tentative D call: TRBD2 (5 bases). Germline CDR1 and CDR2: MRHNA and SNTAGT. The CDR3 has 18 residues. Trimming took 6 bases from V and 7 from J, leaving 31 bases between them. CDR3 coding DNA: TGTGCCAGCAGGACACCCAACCTTTTATTATCTCCGAGGGAGGAGCAGTACTTC. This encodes CASRTPNLLLSPREEQYF.